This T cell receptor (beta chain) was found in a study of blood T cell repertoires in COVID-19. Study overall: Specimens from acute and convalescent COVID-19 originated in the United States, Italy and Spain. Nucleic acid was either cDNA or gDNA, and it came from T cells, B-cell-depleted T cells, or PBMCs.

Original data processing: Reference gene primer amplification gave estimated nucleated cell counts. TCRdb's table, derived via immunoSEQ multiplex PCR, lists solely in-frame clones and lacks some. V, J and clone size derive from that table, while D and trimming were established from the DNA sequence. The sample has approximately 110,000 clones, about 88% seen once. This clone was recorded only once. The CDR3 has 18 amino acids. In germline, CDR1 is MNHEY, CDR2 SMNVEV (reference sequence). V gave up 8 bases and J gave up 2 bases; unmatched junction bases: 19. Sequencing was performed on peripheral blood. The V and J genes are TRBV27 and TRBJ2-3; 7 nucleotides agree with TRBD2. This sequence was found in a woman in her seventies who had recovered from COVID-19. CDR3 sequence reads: CASDSSAGMPPPTDTQYF. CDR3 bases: TGTGCCAGCGATTCGTCAGCGGGGATGCCCCCGCCCACAGATACGCAGTATTTT.